These T cell receptor beta chains were read from a single sample in a study of T cells after yellow fever vaccination. TCRdb ran MiXCR on the 5' RACE reads and lists one entry per CDR3 protein. This table has hundreds of thousands of distinct CDR3 sequences, around 20% appearing once. The specimen comprised PBMCs, sampled before the yellow fever booster vaccination. The receptors stem from a man between 18 and 29 years old who received the YFV17D yellow fever vaccine. Each CDR3 is given with its conserved first and last residue. The order of the fields is clone size, J gene, D gene, V gene, CDR3 DNA, CDR3 protein. The D gene is left open where the match is weak. Rows give clone size only sometimes, using once, few, many, or a class for an expanded clone.

abundance: many
j_gene: TRBJ2-5
d_gene: -
v_gene: TRBV7-9
CDR3nt: TGTGCCAGCAGCTTCCGAGGAGGGGGCGAGACCCAGTACTTC
CDR3aa: CASSFRGGGETQYF

abundance: -
j_gene: TRBJ2-3
d_gene: TRBD2
v_gene: TRBV12-3/TRBV12-4
CDR3nt: TGTGCCAGCAGTGCACGGACTAGCGGGGGACCGGATACGCAGTATTTT
CDR3aa: CASSARTSGGPDTQYF

abundance: few
j_gene: TRBJ2-1
d_gene: TRBD2
v_gene: TRBV5-5
CDR3nt: TGTGCCAGCAGCTTAAGGCGGGGGGCTTTCTACAATGAGCAGTTCTTC
CDR3aa: CASSLRRGAFYNEQFF

abundance: few
j_gene: TRBJ2-3
d_gene: TRBD2
v_gene: TRBV11-2
CDR3nt: TGTGCCAGCAATTCGCGGGGGTCGGGCACAGATACGCAGTATTTT
CDR3aa: CASNSRGSGTDTQYF

abundance: few
j_gene: TRBJ2-2
d_gene: TRBD2
v_gene: TRBV6-6
CDR3nt: TGTGCCAGCAGTTACTCCTCATGGCGCGGGGGGAACACCGGGGAGCTGTTTTTT
CDR3aa: CASSYSSWRGGNTGELFF

abundance: -
j_gene: TRBJ1-1
d_gene: -
v_gene: TRBV12-3/TRBV12-4
CDR3nt: TGTGCCAGCAGGTACAGGGTGGGTCGAGCTTTCTTT
CDR3aa: CASRYRVGRAFF

abundance: -
j_gene: TRBJ2-3
d_gene: TRBD2
v_gene: TRBV7-9
CDR3nt: TGTGCCAGCAGCGAGGGAACTAGCGGCCTCACAGATACGCAGTATTTT
CDR3aa: CASSEGTSGLTDTQYF

abundance: -
j_gene: TRBJ2-5
d_gene: TRBD1
v_gene: TRBV6-2/TRBV6-3
CDR3nt: TGTGCCAGCACCCTAGACCGGGGACAGGGTGGTTGGGAGACCCAGTACTTC
CDR3aa: CASTLDRGQGGWETQYF

abundance: -
j_gene: TRBJ2-2
d_gene: TRBD1
v_gene: TRBV7-3
CDR3nt: TGTGCCAGCAGCGTTGCAGGGGGCGCGGGCGGGGAGCTGTTTTTT
CDR3aa: CASSVAGGAGGELFF

abundance: few
j_gene: TRBJ2-7
d_gene: -
v_gene: TRBV6-1
CDR3nt: TGTGCCAGCAGTTCCTGGACGAGACCCTACGAGCAGTACTTC
CDR3aa: CASSSWTRPYEQYF

abundance: -
j_gene: TRBJ2-5
d_gene: -
v_gene: TRBV7-2
CDR3nt: TGTGCCAGCAGCCGCGACCACACTGCGGAGACCCAGTACTTC
CDR3aa: CASSRDHTAETQYF

abundance: many
j_gene: TRBJ2-1
d_gene: TRBD2
v_gene: TRBV12-3/TRBV12-4
CDR3nt: TGTGCCAGCAGCCACGGGACTAGCGGGGTATTGGGTGAGCAGTTCTTC
CDR3aa: CASSHGTSGVLGEQFF

abundance: -
j_gene: TRBJ1-1
d_gene: TRBD1
v_gene: TRBV9
CDR3nt: TGTGCCAGCAGCGTGGAGGGACAGGGAAAAACTGAAGCTTTCTTT
CDR3aa: CASSVEGQGKTEAFF

abundance: -
j_gene: TRBJ2-5
d_gene: -
v_gene: TRBV5-5
CDR3nt: TGTGCCAGCAGCTTGGGGGCTCCCATAGAGACCCAGTACTTC
CDR3aa: CASSLGAPIETQYF

abundance: few
j_gene: TRBJ1-1
d_gene: -
v_gene: TRBV5-1
CDR3nt: TGCGCCAGCAGCTTGGGTCCCGGAGAAGCTTTCTTT
CDR3aa: CASSLGPGEAFF

abundance: -
j_gene: TRBJ1-4
d_gene: -
v_gene: TRBV7-2
CDR3nt: TGTGCCAGCAGGCAGGCTCTCACTAATGAAAAACTGTTTTTT
CDR3aa: CASRQALTNEKLFF

abundance: -
j_gene: TRBJ1-6
d_gene: -
v_gene: TRBV4-1
CDR3nt: TGCTCCAGCAGCCAAGGGATAATATCACCCCTCCACTTT
CDR3aa: CSSSQGIISPLHF

abundance: -
j_gene: TRBJ2-7
d_gene: TRBD2
v_gene: TRBV3-1
CDR3nt: TGTGCCAGCAGCCCTTGGCGGGAGCCCTACGAGCAGTACTTC
CDR3aa: CASSPWREPYEQYF

abundance: -
j_gene: TRBJ2-3
d_gene: -
v_gene: TRBV20-1
CDR3nt: TGCAGTGCTAGACTTCTCGGGGCTAGCTCTACCTATGGCACAGATACGCAGTATTTT
CDR3aa: CSARLLGASSTYGTDTQYF

abundance: few
j_gene: TRBJ2-3
d_gene: -
v_gene: TRBV3-1
CDR3nt: TGTGCCAGCAGCCAAGAAGGATTTAGCACAGATACGCAGTATTTT
CDR3aa: CASSQEGFSTDTQYF

abundance: few
j_gene: TRBJ2-3
d_gene: -
v_gene: TRBV29-1
CDR3nt: TGCAGCGTTGGGAGCACAGATACGCAGTATTTT
CDR3aa: CSVGSTDTQYF

abundance: many
j_gene: TRBJ2-3
d_gene: -
v_gene: TRBV4-1
CDR3nt: TGCGCCAGCAGCCTTACCTGGGGATTCTATAAATCTAGCACAGATACGCAGTATTTT
CDR3aa: CASSLTWGFYKSSTDTQYF

abundance: -
j_gene: TRBJ2-1
d_gene: TRBD2
v_gene: TRBV10-3
CDR3nt: TGTGCCATCAGAGGACTAGAAGGTGAGCAGTTCTTC
CDR3aa: CAIRGLEGEQFF

abundance: -
j_gene: TRBJ2-1
d_gene: TRBD1
v_gene: TRBV10-3
CDR3nt: TGTGCCATCAGTGGTTTGACAGGGGGCGGGAATGAGCAGTTCTTC
CDR3aa: CAISGLTGGGNEQFF

abundance: -
j_gene: TRBJ2-1
d_gene: -
v_gene: TRBV12-3/TRBV12-4
CDR3nt: TGTGCCAGCAGTTTAAATTTTTCGGGGGAGCAGTTCTTC
CDR3aa: CASSLNFSGEQFF

abundance: few
j_gene: TRBJ1-1
d_gene: TRBD1
v_gene: TRBV20-1
CDR3nt: TGCAGTGCTAGATTGACAGGGCTTGAAGCTTTCTTT
CDR3aa: CSARLTGLEAFF

abundance: few
j_gene: TRBJ1-2
d_gene: TRBD1
v_gene: TRBV6-6
CDR3nt: TGTGCCAGCAGTTACGACAGGGGGCGTAACTATGGCTACACCTTC
CDR3aa: CASSYDRGRNYGYTF

abundance: few
j_gene: TRBJ2-5
d_gene: -
v_gene: TRBV3-1
CDR3nt: TGTGCCAGCAGCCAAGATGAGGGGATCACAAGGCAGTACTTC
CDR3aa: CASSQDEGITRQYF

abundance: many
j_gene: TRBJ2-7
d_gene: -
v_gene: TRBV7-9
CDR3nt: TGTGCCAGCAGCTTCGGGGTCCTGTCCTACGAGCAGTACTTC
CDR3aa: CASSFGVLSYEQYF